This TCR beta chain originates from a study of control samples from healthy donors and cancer patients. Clones were read by immunoSEQ multiplex PCR, and TCRdb kept only the in-frame ones, dropping some. The sample shows about 92,000 clones, about four fifths of them seen only once. The CDR3 is 15 residues long. V lost 4 bases and J 5 bases, leaving 18 bases between the germline ends. From germline, CDR1 is LNHNV and CDR2 YYDKDF (reference sequence). The sequencing input was blood. V usage is TRBV15 and J usage is TRBJ2-7, with D hard to call. The sequence came from a woman aged 55-70 years in good health. DNA of the CDR3: TGTGCCACCAGCAACAGCCAAGGGATTCTGGACGAGCAGTACTTC. Its translation: CATSNSQGILDEQYF.